The 26 T cell receptor beta chains in this list originate from one sample, sequenced in a study of shared clonotypes between healthy human individuals. Here immunoSEQ multiplex PCR was the method, and the copy in TCRdb shows in-frame clones only, minus some. The sample shows about 2.3 million clones, under 95% of them seen only once. Sequencing input: naive CD4+ T cells from PBMCs. This sample's subset: CD45RA+ positively selected. The receptors originated from a man between 18 and 35 years old in good health. Some clones in this sample may be carry-over from other donors' samples.

The chain carries TRBV6-1 and TRBJ2-7; D is unresolved. Germline CDR1 MNHNS, CDR2 SASEGT. The CDR3 extends over 12 amino acids. Trimming removed 9 bases from V and 3 bases from J, with 12 bases in between. The CDR3 here is CASKYSRYEQYF. CDR3 DNA sequence: TGTGCCAGTAAGTATAGCCGCTACGAGCAGTACTTC.

The rearrangement links TRBV6-6 to TRBJ2-3; D uncertain. Trimming removed 7 bases from V and 4 bases from J, with 9 bases in between. Looked up from germline, CDR1 is MNHNY and CDR2 is SVGAGI (reference sequence). This CDR3 contains 12 residues. The CDR3 loop reads CASKGTADTQYF. Here the CDR3 DNA reads TGTGCCAGCAAGGGAACGGCAGATACGCAGTATTTT.

The rearrangement uses TRBV19 and TRBJ1-2; the match to TRBD1 covers 11 bases. CDR3 length: 16 residues. With V trimmed by 6 bases and J by 8 bases, 14 bases remained unmatched. Per germline, CDR1 LNHDA and CDR2 SQIVND (reference sequence). CDR3 loop: CASSVDRGRGVGGYTF. CDR3 DNA: TGTGCCAGTAGCGTGGACAGGGGGCGCGGGGTAGGCGGCTACACCTTC.

J is TRBJ2-1 and V is TRBV2; D is ambiguous. Germline-derived CDR1 and CDR2 are SNHLY and FYNNEI. Trimming took 7 bases from V and 6 from J, leaving 16 bases between them. CDR3 length equals 14 residues. The CDR3 region is CASTQDSFSNEQFF. CDR3 nucleotides: TGTGCCAGCACTCAAGATAGCTTCAGCAATGAGCAGTTCTTC.

The CDR3 region has the DNA TGTGCCAGCAGCTTAACTGGAGGAGGCGAGCAGTACTTC. This gives the protein CASSLTGGGEQYF. This rearrangement joins TRBV11-3 to TRBJ2-7, with D perhaps matching TRBD2 (5 bases). The CDR3 has 13 residues. From germline, CDR1 is SGHNT and CDR2 YENEEA. Trimming cost V 2 bases and J 6 bases, with 11 bases left between them. The variable domain in full, with the rest retrieved from reference TRBV11-3 and TRBJ2-7, is EAGVVQSPRYKIIEKKQPVAFWCNPISGHNTLYWYLQNLGQGPELLIRYENEEAVDDSQLPKDRFSAERLKGVDSTLKIQPAELGDSAVYLCASSLTGGGEQYFGPGTRLTVT.

The rearrangement links TRBV9 to TRBJ2-7; 8 positions match TRBD1. Germline V gene sequence: CDR1 SGDLS, CDR2 YYNGEE. The V segment lost 4 bases and the J segment 5 bases; nucleotides outside the gene matches: 8. This CDR3 region has 14 residues. CDR3 in DNA: TGTGCCAGCAGCCGATGGACAGGGAGTAACGAGCAGTACTTC. Translating it yields CASSRWTGSNEQYF. Drawing the rest from reference TRBV9 and TRBJ2-7, the complete variable domain is DSGVTQTPKHLITATGQRVTLRCSPRSGDLSVYWYQQSLDQGLQFLIQYYNGEERAKGNILERFSAQQFPDLHSELNLSSLELGDSALYFCASSRWTGSNEQYFGPGTRLTVT.

The J gene is TRBJ2-1, the V gene TRBV5-1; 8 bases are shared with TRBD2. CDR3 length: 15 residues. Germline V gene lookup returns CDR1 SGHRS and CDR2 YFSETQ. The trim removed 5 bases at V and 7 bases at J, leaving 11 bases unmatched. The chain's CDR3 is CASRVSAGEYNEQFF. CDR3 bases: TGCGCCAGCAGAGTCTCAGCGGGAGAGTATAATGAGCAGTTCTTC.

V usage is TRBV6-4 and J usage is TRBJ2-3; D is unresolved. V lost 0 bases to trimming and J lost 6 bases, with 10 bases between them. There are 14 residues in the CDR3. Germline CDR1 and CDR2: MRHNA and SNTAGT. CDR3 coding DNA: TGTGCCAGCAGTGACTCGCCTAATAGGGATACGCAGTATTTT. Amino acid sequence: CASSDSPNRDTQYF.

The chain is built from TRBV11-2 and TRBJ2-1; 16 bases map to TRBD2. The CDR3 length is 19 residues. With 5 bases clipped from V and 4 bases from J, the junction kept 11 bases outside the gene matches. The germline V gene encodes CDR1 SGHAT and CDR2 FQNNGV. In nucleotides, the CDR3 is TGTGCCAGCAGCCCAAAGGGACTAGCGGGAGGGAGAACGTACAATGAGCAGTTCTTC. Translation: CASSPKGLAGGRTYNEQFF.

V usage is TRBV18 and J usage is TRBJ1-3; D gene ambiguous. The germline CDR1 and CDR2 sequences are KGHSH and LQKENI. V was trimmed by 3 bases and J by 0 bases, leaving 15 bases between them. This CDR3 region has 17 residues. The CDR3 region is CASSPLGIVGSGNTIYF. The CDR3 nucleotides are TGTGCCAGCTCACCCCTAGGGATCGTGGGCTCTGGAAACACCATATATTTT.

The V gene is TRBV6-6, the J gene TRBJ2-5, with 8 bases that match TRBD1. Germline CDR1 MNHNY, CDR2 SVGAGI (reference sequence). The CDR3 spans 15 residues. V shed 5 bases and J 5 bases; nucleotides not matched to a gene: 10. CDR3: CASSKKQGASETQYF. The CDR3 DNA is TGTGCCAGCAGTAAGAAGCAGGGGGCGTCGGAGACCCAGTACTTC.

The V and J genes are TRBV15 and TRBJ2-1; D is unclear. This CDR3 is 13 amino acids long. CDR1 LNHNV and CDR2 YYDKDF come from the germline V gene (reference sequence). Trimming removed 4 bases from V and 5 bases from J, with 9 bases in between. CDR3 coding DNA: TGTGCCACCAGCATATCTAGGGACAATGAGCAGTTCTTC. Protein product: CATSISRDNEQFF.

The V gene is TRBV6-4, the J gene TRBJ2-5; D not certain. This CDR3 region has 15 residues. CDR1 is MRHNA and CDR2 is SNTAGT in the germline V gene. Trimming took off 6 bases at V and 0 bases at J, with 14 bases between the two ends. The DNA for the CDR3 is TGTGCCAGCAGAGTCCTCTATCGGTACCAAGAGACCCAGTACTTC. This gives the protein CASRVLYRYQETQYF.

The chain has TRBV7-2 and TRBJ2-7, with D perhaps matching TRBD2 (6 bases). Trimming took off 5 bases at V and 4 bases at J, with 15 bases between the two ends. The CDR3 is made up of 14 amino acids. Germline V gene lookup returns CDR1 SGHTA and CDR2 FQGNSA. The CDR3 nucleotides are TGTGCCAGCAGCCTTAGCGGAGGACCTTACGAGCAGTACTTC. This codes for CASSLSGGPYEQYF.

The V call is TRBV19, the J call TRBJ1-3; possible D gene TRBD1, 5 bases. This CDR3 comprises 14 residues. The V end lost 2 bases, the J end lost 2 bases, and 7 bases lay between the germline ends. From germline, CDR1 is LNHDA and CDR2 SQIVND (reference sequence). The CDR3 DNA is TGTGCCAGTAGTATACAGGGCACTGGAAACACCATATATTTT. Translating it yields CASSIQGTGNTIYF.

The chain combines TRBV11-2 with TRBJ2-1; 11 nucleotides agree with TRBD2. This CDR3 spans 18 amino acids. Per germline, CDR1 SGHAT and CDR2 FQNNGV. The ends lost 5 bases at V and 0 bases at J; junction bases unmatched: 9. The CDR3 coding sequence is TGTGCCAGCAGCCAGTTAGCGGGAGGGTTGAGCTCCTACAATGAGCAGTTCTTC. Its protein product is CASSQLAGGLSSYNEQFF.

The V and J genes are TRBV4-2 and TRBJ2-2; D possibly corresponds to TRBD1 (6 bases). This CDR3 spans 16 amino acids. V shed 4 bases and J shed 7 bases, with 19 bases lying between them. Germline-derived CDR1 and CDR2 are LGHNA and YNFKEQ. In DNA, the CDR3 is TGTGCCAGCAGCCTGGAAGGGGGTCGAGGGTTCGGGGAGCTGTTTTTT. Its protein product is CASSLEGGRGFGELFF.

This sequence joins TRBV28 and TRBJ2-3; D call uncertain. Germline lookup yields CDR1 MDHEN and CDR2 SYDVKM. V lost 5 bases to trimming and J lost 8 bases, with 26 bases between them. The CDR3 has 17 amino acids. CDR3 nucleotide sequence: TGTGCCAGCAGTCGGGTTGGTGTTGGCGGAGTTCGCGGTACGCAGTATTTT. Encoded protein: CASSRVGVGGVRGTQYF.

V gene TRBV5-1 combines with J gene TRBJ2-3; D is perhaps TRBD1 or TRBD2 (5 bases each). V was cut by 0 bases and J by 2 bases, with 13 bases left in between. Germline V lookup: CDR1 SGHRS, CDR2 YFSETQ. There are 16 residues in the CDR3. The CDR3 here is CASSLGEGLNTDTQYF. In DNA form, the CDR3 reads TGCGCCAGCAGCTTGGGAGAGGGGTTAAACACAGATACGCAGTATTTT.

This chain links TRBV7-9 with TRBJ2-7; the D is unclear. Germline values: CDR1 SEHNR, CDR2 FQNEAQ (reference sequence). The V gene lost 0 bases and the J gene lost 5 bases, with 8 bases spanning the gap. CDR3 length equals 13 residues. DNA for the CDR3: TGTGCCAGCAGCTTAGCTGCAGCAGACGAGCAGTACTTC. Translation: CASSLAAADEQYF. Full variable domain (rest looked up from reference TRBV7-9 and TRBJ2-7): DTGVSQNPRHKITKRGQNVTFRCDPISEHNRLYWYRQTLGQGPEFLTYFQNEAQLEKSRLLSDRFSAERPKGSFSTLEIQRTEQGDSAMYLCASSLAAADEQYFGPGTRLTVT.

The V gene is TRBV7-3, the J gene TRBJ2-3; D is unclear. V was clipped by 3 bases and J by 3 bases, with 10 bases between them. The germline gives CDR1 SGHTA, CDR2 FQGTGA. The CDR3 has 14 amino acids. The CDR3 sequence: CASSFAPGTDTQYF. Here the CDR3 DNA reads TGTGCCAGCAGCTTCGCGCCCGGGACAGATACGCAGTATTTT.

V usage is TRBV4-3 and J usage is TRBJ2-3; 9 bases fit TRBD2. V lost 4 bases, J lost 4 bases, and 6 bases stayed unmatched. This CDR3 has 15 residues. The germline gives CDR1 LGHNA, CDR2 YSLEER. The chain's CDR3 is CASSRQLAGADTQYF. CDR3 bases: TGCGCCAGCAGCCGACAACTAGCGGGTGCAGATACGCAGTATTTT.

The chain combines TRBV5-1 with TRBJ1-1; weak D call: TRBD1 (6 bases). The CDR3 has 14 residues. Germline assignment: CDR1 SGHRS and CDR2 YFSETQ. Trimming removed 6 bases from V and 2 bases from J, with 14 bases in between. CDR3 sequence: CASTSQGGNTEAFF. The CDR3 DNA is TGCGCCAGCACATCCCAAGGGGGAAACACTGAAGCTTTCTTT.

The chain carries TRBV4-1 and TRBJ2-5; 10 bases agree with TRBD1. The J segment lost 4 bases and the V segment lost 2 bases, leaving 4 bases of the junction unmatched. This CDR3 has 15 amino acids. Germline lookup yields CDR1 MGHRA and CDR2 YSYEKL. The CDR3 coding sequence is TGCGCCAGCAGCCAACCGACAGGGGGCTTAGAGACCCAGTACTTC. Translation gives CASSQPTGGLETQYF.

This sequence joins TRBV5-4 and TRBJ1-4; D is perhaps TRBD1 (6 bases). This CDR3 spans 14 amino acids. V lost 3 bases and J 5 bases, leaving 11 bases between the germline ends. CDR1 SGHNT and CDR2 YYREEE come from the germline V gene (reference sequence). CDR3 sequence reads: CASSSLGANEKLFF. CDR3 nucleotide sequence: TGTGCCAGCAGCTCGTTGGGGGCCAATGAAAAACTGTTTTTT.

The chain recombines TRBV7-9 with TRBJ1-1; D gene ambiguous. The CDR3 runs to 14 residues. The V gene's germline CDR1 is SEHNR and CDR2 FQNEAQ (reference sequence). The V end lost 3 bases, the J end lost 1 base, and 9 bases lay between the germline ends. The CDR3 DNA reads as TGTGCCAGCAGCTTTATAATCGGGAACACTGAAGCTTTCTTT. It yields the protein CASSFIIGNTEAFF.